Shown below are 26 T cell receptor beta chains from a single sample sequenced in a study of Ad26.COV2.S vaccination and SARS-CoV-2 variants. Treatment defined: 19 received Ad26.COV2.S at low or high dose, single or two shots; several received placebo; per-sample allocation not given. Samples came from day 63 after the first vaccine or placebo injection. Here immunoSEQ multiplex PCR was the method, and the copy in TCRdb shows in-frame clones only, minus some. Here the sample spans about 400,000 clones, 89% being singletons. The specimen comprised peripheral blood, sampled in a trial of Ad26.COV2.S vaccine versus placebo. These TCRs come from a person aged 18-60 years who received the Ad26.COV2.S COVID-19 vaccine or a placebo.

This clone was recorded a few times. The chain is built from TRBV25-1 and TRBJ1-3, with D hard to call. CDR1 is MGHDK, CDR2 SYGVNS, per germline. The CDR3 is 11 amino acids. V was pared by 7 bases and J by 9 bases, with 10 bases between. The DNA for the CDR3 is TGTGCCAGCACCGACTCTATCACCATATATTTT. This gives the protein CASTDSITIYF.

The V call is TRBV7-9, the J call TRBJ1-2; no definite D call. The CDR3 covers 14 residues. Trimming stripped 1 base from V and 4 bases from J, with 10 bases between. Germline CDR1 is SEHNR and CDR2 is FQNEAQ (reference sequence). Here the CDR3 reads CASSLGGAFYGYTF. CDR3 in DNA: TGTGCCAGCAGCTTAGGGGGTGCCTTCTATGGCTACACCTTC.

V gene TRBV12-5 combines with J gene TRBJ1-4; D is unclear. V lost 6 bases and J lost 4, with 9 bases in between. CDR3 length equals 13 residues. The V gene's germline CDR1 is LGHNT and CDR2 FRNRAP. CDR3 protein: CASGRAGNEKLFF. The DNA of the CDR3 is TGTGCTAGTGGGCGAGCCGGTAATGAAAAACTGTTTTTT.

The chain carries TRBV5-1 and TRBJ2-1, with 8 bases fitting TRBD1. This CDR3 contains 18 residues. Trimming took 4 bases from V and 5 from J; bases not matched to a gene: 17. CDR1 and CDR2 from the germline V gene are SGHRS and YFSETQ. In DNA form, the CDR3 reads TGCGCCAGCAGCCTAACACGTTCCCAGGGGGCGCAGGACAATGAGCAGTTCTTC. Translated: CASSLTRSQGAQDNEQFF.

This chain joins TRBV19 and TRBJ1-1; 10 nucleotides align to TRBD1. This CDR3 spans 14 amino acids. Germline V CDR1 and CDR2: LNHDA, SQIVND (reference sequence). The V and J ends lost 6 bases and 4 bases, in that order; junction bases with no gene match: 5. CDR3 nucleotides: TGTGCCAGTAGGGGGACAGGGGCCAGCACTGAAGCTTTCTTT. Translated, it gives CASRGTGASTEAFF.

The rearrangement links TRBV6-5 to TRBJ2-3; 12 nucleotides line up with TRBD2. Per germline, CDR1 MNHEY and CDR2 SVGAGI. The CDR3 sequence is 15 residues long. Trimming removed 5 bases from V and 4 bases from J; junction bases left unmatched: 4. The DNA for the CDR3 is TGTGCCAGCAGTCCGAGGACTAGCGGGGCAGATACGCAGTATTTT. Protein: CASSPRTSGADTQYF.

The chain combines TRBV5-4 with TRBJ2-3; unclear D gene. The V end lost 0 bases, the J end lost 6 bases, and 5 bases lay between the germline ends. The V gene's germline CDR1 is SGHNT and CDR2 YYREEE (reference sequence). The CDR3 has 12 residues. The CDR3: CASSLGYDTQYF. DNA of the CDR3: TGTGCCAGCAGCTTGGGATACGATACGCAGTATTTT.

The DNA for the CDR3 is TGTGCCAGCACCTTTTGGACAGGGGGCTCAGAGACCCAGTACTTC. This encodes CASTFWTGGSETQYF. This rearrangement joins TRBV6-5 to TRBJ2-5, with TRBD1 matching 11 bases. The CDR3 runs to 15 residues. Trimming cost V 7 bases and J 4 bases; bases outside gene matches: 8. Germline loops: CDR1 MNHEY, CDR2 SVGAGI.

This clone was counted between two and nine times. V is TRBV2 and J is TRBJ1-5, with 8 bases fitting TRBD1. The germline V gene encodes CDR1 SNHLY and CDR2 FYNNEI. The CDR3 is 15 amino acids. With V trimmed by 8 bases and J by 9 bases, 15 bases remained unmatched. For the CDR3, the DNA is TGTGCCAGCCGGGGTTCGACAGGGGTGAGTGGGCCCCAGCATTTT. This codes for CASRGSTGVSGPQHF.

This chain's CDR3 is CASSPSGGKNIQYF. For the CDR3, the DNA is TGTGCCAGCAGCCCGAGCGGAGGCAAAAACATTCAGTACTTC. V gene TRBV7-9 combines with J gene TRBJ2-4; tentative D call: TRBD2 (5 bases). From germline, CDR1 is SEHNR and CDR2 FQNEAQ (reference sequence). Trimming pared 5 bases from V and 3 bases from J, leaving 11 bases between. There are 14 residues in the CDR3.

The chain carries TRBV11-3 and TRBJ2-5; the match to TRBD1 covers 9 bases. The length of the CDR3 is 14 residues. The germline CDR1 and CDR2 sequences are SGHNT and YENEEA. V lost 5 bases, J lost 5 bases, and 6 bases stayed unmatched. Here the CDR3 reads CASSITGGEETQYF. DNA of the CDR3: TGTGCCAGCAGCATTACAGGGGGCGAGGAGACCCAGTACTTC.

The V call is TRBV7-3, the J call TRBJ2-2; D perhaps matches TRBD1 (6 bases). There are 14 residues in the CDR3. The V end lost 1 base, the J end lost 5 bases, and 8 bases lay between the germline ends. Germline V gives CDR1 SGHTA, CDR2 FQGTGA. The chain's CDR3 is CASSLRQATGELFF. The DNA of the CDR3 is TGTGCCAGCAGCTTAAGACAGGCAACCGGGGAGCTGTTTTTT.

This chain links TRBV5-4 with TRBJ1-4, with a tentative D call TRBD1 (5 bases). CDR1 SGHNT and CDR2 YYREEE come from the germline V gene (reference sequence). The CDR3 length is 12 residues. The CDR3 spells CAAGGTEEKLFF. CDR3 sequence (DNA): TGTGCGGCCGGGGGGACCGAAGAAAAACTGTTTTTT.

The V and J genes are TRBV28 and TRBJ1-2, with TRBD1 as a possible D gene (6 bases). CDR3 size: 15 residues. Looked up from germline, CDR1 is MDHEN and CDR2 is SYDVKM. V was trimmed by 8 bases and J by 3 bases, leaving 19 bases between them. The CDR3: CASAIGGGGDYGYTF. CDR3 in DNA: TGTGCCAGCGCAATAGGAGGGGGGGGTGACTATGGCTACACCTTC.

The rearrangement uses TRBV5-1 and TRBJ1-4; a weak D match, TRBD1 (5 bases). Trimming pared 5 bases from V and 8 bases from J, leaving 13 bases between. Germline lookup yields CDR1 SGHRS and CDR2 YFSETQ. The length of the CDR3 is 13 residues. The CDR3 bases are TGCGCCAGCAGACAAGGGGTTGAAGAAAAACTGTTTTTT. Its translation: CASRQGVEEKLFF. Using reference TRBV5-1 and TRBJ1-4 for the parts outside the CDR3, the full variable domain is KAGVTQTPRYLIKTRGQQVTLSCSPISGHRSVSWYQQTPGQGLQFLFEYFSETQRNKGNFPGRFSGRQFSNSRSEMNVSTLELGDSALYLCASRQGVEEKLFFGSGTQLSVL.

The V call is TRBV6-5, the J call TRBJ1-5, with a tentative D call TRBD1 (6 bases). CDR3 length equals 12 residues. Germline assignment: CDR1 MNHEY and CDR2 SVGAGI. DNA for the CDR3: TGTCCTGACCGGGACATCAATCAGCCCCAGCATTTT. This gives the protein CPDRDINQPQHF.

The chain joins TRBV20-1 to TRBJ1-6; D gene uncertain. The CDR3 runs to 14 residues. CDR1 and CDR2 from the germline V gene are DFQATT and SNEGSKA (reference sequence). V lost 5 bases, J lost 0 bases, and 8 bases lay in between. As DNA, the CDR3 is TGCAGTGCTCGTGATAGCTCCTATAATTCACCCCTCCACTTT. It is translated as CSARDSSYNSPLHF.

This rearrangement joins TRBV12-3 or TRBV12-4 to TRBJ1-5; no definite D call. The CDR3 is 12 residues long. The germline V and J ends were trimmed by 4 bases and 7 bases, with 8 bases remaining between them. The DNA for the CDR3 is TGTGCCAGCAGTTGGAAGAGCCAGCCCCAGCATTTT. It translates to CASSWKSQPQHF.

The V gene is TRBV12-3 or TRBV12-4, the J gene TRBJ2-7, with D hard to call. V lost 7 bases, J lost 6 bases, and 10 bases lay in between. This CDR3 has 11 amino acids. CDR3 DNA sequence: TGTGCCAGCAAAGAACGTGGCGAGCAGTACTTC. It is translated as CASKERGEQYF.

This chain links TRBV7-9 with TRBJ2-1; 9 bases line up with TRBD2. Germline V gene sequence: CDR1 SEHNR, CDR2 FQNEAQ (reference sequence). The V segment lost 5 bases and the J segment 5 bases; nucleotides outside the gene matches: 13. The CDR3 extends over 17 amino acids. In DNA, the CDR3 is TGTGCCAGCAGCGCGGGGGTCTCTAGCGGGATTGACAATGAGCAGTTCTTC. This translates into CASSAGVSSGIDNEQFF.

This chain connects TRBV5-1 to TRBJ2-5; 8 bases agree with TRBD2. Germline CDR1 reads SGHRS; CDR2 reads YFSETQ. V lost 1 base and J lost 4; bases outside the gene matches: 3. The CDR3 has 14 amino acids. CDR3 nucleotide sequence: TGCGCCAGCAGCTTGAAAACTAGCGGAGAGACCCAGTACTTC. Its protein is CASSLKTSGETQYF.

V usage is TRBV7-6 and J usage is TRBJ2-5, with TRBD2 as a possible D gene (5 bases). Trimming removed 5 bases at V and 3 bases at J, with 13 bases between. The CDR3 consists of 14 residues. Germline V gene sequence: CDR1 SGHVS, CDR2 FNYEAQ. The CDR3 DNA reads TGTGCCAGCAGCCCAAAGAATAGCGAAGAGACCCAGTACTTC. It translates to CASSPKNSEETQYF.

The count of this clone is one. J is TRBJ2-3 and V is TRBV27, with no clear D. CDR1 and CDR2 (germline): MNHEY, SMNVEV (reference sequence). V was trimmed by 10 bases and J by 13 bases, leaving 15 bases between them. The CDR3 contains 10 residues. This CDR3 is CANGPPREYF. CDR3 nucleotides: TGTGCCAACGGGCCCCCAAGGGAGTATTTT.

For this clone: Additional DNA sequences in this sample encode the identical CDR3. The chain links TRBV6-5 to TRBJ2-5; 7 bases match TRBD2. The trim removed 0 bases at V and 4 bases at J, leaving 2 bases unmatched. Per the germline V gene, CDR1 is MNHEY and CDR2 is SVGAGI. The CDR3 has 14 residues. The CDR3 DNA is TGTGCCAGCAGTTACTCGGCGGGAGCAGAGACCCAGTACTTC. As protein: CASSYSAGAETQYF.

V usage is TRBV11-2 and J usage is TRBJ2-5; D unclear. This CDR3 comprises 15 residues. V shed 1 base and J shed 2 bases, with 11 bases lying between them. Germline V CDR1 and CDR2: SGHAT, FQNNGV. The CDR3, as DNA: TGTGCCAGCAGCTTAGTGCTAGGCTGGCAAGAGACCCAGTACTTC. Residues: CASSLVLGWQETQYF.

The chain carries TRBV7-3 and TRBJ1-1, with D unresolved. The V gene's germline CDR1 is SGHTA and CDR2 FQGTGA. Trimming left V 5 bases short and J 2 bases short, with 9 bases between. This CDR3 spans 13 amino acids. This chain's CDR3 is CASSLTPNTEAFF. The CDR3 DNA reads as TGTGCCAGCAGCCTCACACCAAACACTGAAGCTTTCTTT.